A single sample gave rise to the 28 T cell receptor beta chains below, sequenced in a study of response to subunit inactivated influenza vaccine. TCRdb re-called the RT-PCR reads through MiXCR, storing one row per CDR3 protein. Of 530,000 or so distinct CDR3 sequences in the sample, 25% are singletons; the top ten hold 1.9%. The sequencing used CD4+ T cells sorted from PBMCs, collected more than 4 days after vaccination. These receptors were taken from a man over 45 who received an inactivated influenza vaccine.

This clonotype showed up just a few times. The chain carries TRBV7-9 and TRBJ2-2, with TRBD1 as a possible D gene (5 bases). CDR1 and CDR2 (germline): SEHNR, FQNEAQ (reference sequence). V was pared by 3 bases and J by 6 bases, with 17 bases between. The CDR3 is 16 amino acids. In nucleotides, the CDR3 is TGTGCCAGCAGCTTGTTGCCAGGGAAGATGTCCGGGGAGCTGTTTTTT. It is translated as CASSLLPGKMSGELFF. The complete variable domain, with remaining parts taken from reference TRBV7-9 and TRBJ2-2, reads DTGVSQNPRHKITKRGQNVTFRCDPISEHNRLYWYRQTLGQGPEFLTYFQNEAQLEKSRLLSDRFSAERPKGSFSTLEIQRTEQGDSAMYLCASSLLPGKMSGELFFGEGSRLTVL.

A note on this clonotype: The germline gene is not matched at one end of the junction; a read error may be the cause. For the CDR3, the DNA is TGCTGTGCTAGAGATAGGCTAGGGCGGAGCTCCTACAATGAGCAGTTCTTC. It translates to CCARDRLGRSSYNEQFF. The chain joins TRBV20-1 to TRBJ2-1; D is unclear. Germline lookup yields CDR1 DFQATT and CDR2 SNEGSKA (reference sequence). This CDR3 has 17 amino acids.

The rearrangement uses TRBV4-2 and TRBJ2-3; D gene uncertain. The CDR3 consists of 16 residues. Germline V gives CDR1 LGHNA, CDR2 YNFKEQ. V lost 4 bases and J lost 6, with 20 bases in between. In nucleotides, the CDR3 is TGTGCCAGCAGCCCTCGCCTAGAGCCACGGTATGATACGCAGTATTTT. This translates into CASSPRLEPRYDTQYF.

This clonotype has just a few counts. This CDR3 reads CASRETRTTSSGANVLTF. CDR3 nucleotides: TGCGCCAGCAGAGAGACAAGAACTACAAGCTCTGGGGCCAACGTCCTGACTTTC. The chain uses TRBV5-1 and TRBJ2-6; D unresolved. Germline V gives CDR1 SGHRS, CDR2 YFSETQ. V was shortened by 5 bases and J by 0 bases, with 18 bases between the two germline ends. This CDR3 spans 18 amino acids.

V gene TRBV12-5 combines with J gene TRBJ2-7; D unresolved. Trimming stripped 6 bases from V and 3 bases from J, with 12 bases between. Germline loops: CDR1 LGHNT, CDR2 FRNRAP. The CDR3 runs 13 residues. DNA for the CDR3: TGTGCTAGTGGCCTTGGTGACAACTACGAGCAGTACTTC. This encodes CASGLGDNYEQYF. The full variable domain, rest sourced from reference TRBV12-5 and TRBJ2-7, is DARVTQTPRHKVTEMGQEVTMRCQPILGHNTVFWYRQTMMQGLELLAYFRNRAPLDDSGMPKDRFSAEMPDATLATLKIQPSEPRDSAVYFCASGLGDNYEQYFGPGTRLTVT.

This clonotype was counted only a few times. The CDR3 DNA is TGCAGTGCTAGATTTGGAGGAACTAGACAGGGTACTGATACGCAGTATTTT. This sequence encodes CSARFGGTRQGTDTQYF. The J gene is TRBJ2-3, the V gene TRBV20-1, with TRBD1 matching over 7 bases. Germline CDR1 reads DFQATT; CDR2 reads SNEGSKA (reference sequence). This CDR3 is 17 amino acids long. J was trimmed by 6 bases and V by 2 bases; bases with no gene match: 17.

At least ten counts were recorded for this clonotype. The chain recombines TRBV6-2 or TRBV6-3 with TRBJ2-7; no clear D gene. The CDR3 extends over 14 amino acids. Germline-derived CDR1 and CDR2 are MNHEY and SVGEGT. Trimming shortened V by 6 bases and J by 2 bases, and 14 bases separated the two germline ends. Written as DNA, the CDR3 is TGTGCCAGCAGAATGGACCCAGGAACCTACGAGCAGTACTTC. This sequence encodes CASRMDPGTYEQYF.

This clonotype has only a few counts. The gene calls are TRBV7-9 and TRBJ2-3; TRBD2 matches at 12 bases. This CDR3 spans 16 amino acids. Germline V lookup: CDR1 SEHNR, CDR2 FQNEAQ (reference sequence). Trimming took 5 bases from V and 1 from J; bases not matched to a gene: 4. The CDR3 sequence: CASSAGLAGRTDTQYF. CDR3 coding DNA: TGTGCCAGCAGCGCCGGACTAGCGGGGCGCACAGATACGCAGTATTTT.

The rearrangement joins TRBV29-1 to TRBJ2-7, with 7 bases identical to TRBD1. V dropped 5 bases and J dropped 6; count of bases not matched to a gene: 7. The germline V gene has CDR1 SQVTM and CDR2 ANQGSEA. This CDR3 has 12 residues. The CDR3 is CSVRTGSGEQYF. DNA for the CDR3: TGCAGCGTTAGGACAGGATCTGGCGAGCAGTACTTC.

V and J are TRBV7-3 and TRBJ2-3, with D unclear. The CDR3 is made up of 14 amino acids. Between the trimmed V and J ends, which lost 5 bases and 3 bases, there was a span of 12 bases. Germline V CDR1 and CDR2: SGHTA, FQGTGA. The CDR3 sequence: CASSPKGPTDTQYF. The CDR3 region has the DNA TGTGCCAGCAGCCCAAAAGGGCCTACAGATACGCAGTATTTT.

The chain employs TRBV24-1 and TRBJ2-4; D is perhaps TRBD1 (6 bases). Trimming shortened V by 9 bases and J by 5 bases, and 13 bases separated the two germline ends. The CDR3 runs to 13 residues. Germline values: CDR1 KGHDR, CDR2 SFDVKD. CDR3 loop: CATSPGQQNIQYF. CDR3 nucleotide sequence: TGTGCCACCTCCCCCGGACAGCAAAACATTCAGTACTTC.

V and J are TRBV19 and TRBJ2-1; D may be TRBD1 or TRBD2 (5 bases each). Germline V gene data show CDR1 as LNHDA and CDR2 as SQIVND (reference sequence). The CDR3 loop spans 15 amino acids. Between the trimmed V and J ends, which lost 8 bases and 7 bases, there was a span of 21 bases. CDR3: CASQGASTLGNEQFF. The CDR3 DNA is TGTGCCAGTCAGGGAGCCTCCACATTGGGGAATGAGCAGTTCTTC.

This chain uses TRBV12-3 or TRBV12-4 with TRBJ2-5; D could derive from TRBD1 or TRBD2 (5 bases each). The ends were cut back, 1 base at V and 5 bases at J, with 11 bases in the middle. This CDR3 is built from 14 residues. Here the CDR3 DNA reads TGTGCCAGCAGTTTAGGCAGGGACGGGGAGACCCAGTACTTC. It is translated as CASSLGRDGETQYF.

This rearrangement joins TRBV7-8 to TRBJ2-3, with 8 bases fitting TRBD2. CDR1 is SGHVS and CDR2 is FQNEAQ in the germline V gene. There are 14 residues in the CDR3. V trimming: 6 bases; J trimming: 1 base; junction bases outside the gene matches: 3. In nucleotides, the CDR3 is TGTGCCAGCAGGGAAGCGGGGGGCACAGATACGCAGTATTTT. As protein: CASREAGGTDTQYF.

The chain employs TRBV4-3 and TRBJ2-5; TRBD2 might be the D (5 bases). Germline lookup yields CDR1 LGHNA and CDR2 YSLEER. The CDR3 is 17 amino acids. V lost 3 bases to trimming and J lost 2 bases, with 19 bases between them. In DNA form, the CDR3 reads TGCGCCAGCAGCCATACATTCAGTCCCCGGGGACAAGAGACCCAGTACTTC. Its translation is CASSHTFSPRGQETQYF.

This clonotype was counted between two and nine times. CDR3: CASSRGLAGIDTQYF. The CDR3 coding sequence is TGTGCCAGCAGTAGGGGGCTAGCGGGAATAGATACGCAGTATTTT. The chain links TRBV27 to TRBJ2-3; TRBD2 agrees at 9 bases. CDR1 and CDR2 (germline): MNHEY, SMNVEV (reference sequence). The CDR3 has 15 amino acids. V trimming: 5 bases; J trimming: 5 bases; junction bases outside the gene matches: 8.

J is TRBJ2-5 and V is TRBV5-1, with D perhaps being TRBD1 or TRBD2 (5 bases each). Germline V CDR1 and CDR2: SGHRS, YFSETQ. The CDR3 spans 12 residues. With 5 bases removed from V and 5 bases from J, the gap between germline ends came to 10 bases. The CDR3 coding sequence is TGCGCCAGCAGGGGGGATGGGGAGACCCAGTACTTC. Its translation: CASRGDGETQYF.

The chain links TRBV4-2 to TRBJ1-5; D not resolved. The length of the CDR3 is 15 residues. Germline lookup yields CDR1 LGHNA and CDR2 YNFKEQ. Trimming took off 0 bases at V and 1 base at J, with 7 bases between the two ends. The CDR3: CASSQESQSNQPQHF. The CDR3 DNA follows: TGTGCCAGCAGCCAAGAGTCACAGAGCAATCAGCCCCAGCATTTT.

In this sample, this clonotype turned up a few times. This rearrangement joins TRBV5-5 to TRBJ2-1; 9 bases are a match to TRBD2. The J segment lost 8 bases and the V segment lost 0 bases, leaving 6 bases of the junction unmatched. This CDR3 has 15 amino acids. In germline, CDR1 is SGHKS, CDR2 YYEKEE (reference sequence). CDR3 sequence reads: CASSLASGRLYEQFF. The CDR3, as DNA: TGTGCCAGCAGCTTGGCAAGCGGGAGGTTGTATGAGCAGTTCTTC.

The gene calls are TRBV5-8 and TRBJ2-7; 11 bases align to TRBD2. The germline gives CDR1 SGHTS, CDR2 YDEGEE. The CDR3 has 16 residues. V was clipped by 0 bases and J by 3 bases; unmatched bases: 5. The CDR3 loop is CASSLGDLAGGYEQYF. The DNA of the CDR3 is TGTGCCAGCAGCTTGGGCGACCTAGCGGGAGGCTACGAGCAGTACTTC.

This clonotype was found a few times. The chain links TRBV20-1 to TRBJ2-7; 11 nucleotides align to TRBD1. Germline CDR1 and CDR2: DFQATT and SNEGSKA (reference sequence). With V trimmed by 7 bases and J by 7 bases, 12 bases remained unmatched. The CDR3 sequence is 14 residues long. CDR3 sequence reads: CSVHSGTGGSEQYF. CDR3 DNA: TGCAGTGTTCACTCCGGGACAGGGGGGTCTGAGCAGTACTTC.

This clonotype was detected a few times. The chain combines TRBV5-1 with TRBJ1-1; the D gene is possibly TRBD1 (6 bases). This CDR3 comprises 14 residues. V lost 0 bases, J lost 4 bases, and 10 bases lay in between. Germline V gene data show CDR1 as SGHRS and CDR2 as YFSETQ. The CDR3 bases are TGCGCCAGCAGCTTGGGAGGGGGTGGCACTGAAGCTTTCTTT. It codes for CASSLGGGGTEAFF.

The rearrangement links TRBV18 to TRBJ1-2, with TRBD1 matching over 7 bases. The CDR3 sequence is 15 residues long. J lost 6 bases, V lost 0 bases, and 7 bases had no gene match. Germline CDR1 is KGHSH and CDR2 is LQKENI. The CDR3 nucleotides are TGTGCCAGCTCACCACCTGGGGAGGGGGCGCATGGCTACACCTTC. Its protein is CASSPPGEGAHGYTF.

The chain combines TRBV18 with TRBJ2-1; no clear D gene. The CDR3 loop spans 13 amino acids. Germline-derived CDR1 and CDR2 are KGHSH and LQKENI. V was trimmed by 3 bases and J by 6 bases, leaving 9 bases between them. CDR3 sequence (DNA): TGTGCCAGCTCACCCCCCATGGCCAATGAGCAGTTCTTC. Protein sequence: CASSPPMANEQFF.

V and J are TRBV7-2 and TRBJ2-7; D not certain. Germline V CDR1 and CDR2: SGHTA, FQGNSA. The CDR3 consists of 13 residues. Between the trimmed V and J ends, which lost 3 bases and 0 bases, there was a span of 6 bases. The CDR3 loop is CASSLTRSYEQYF. Written as DNA, the CDR3 is TGTGCCAGCAGCTTGACCCGCTCCTACGAGCAGTACTTC.

The chain couples TRBV11-2 to TRBJ2-4; D gene uncertain. Germline lookup yields CDR1 SGHAT and CDR2 FQNNGV. V was pared by 5 bases and J by 7 bases, with 15 bases between. The CDR3 extends over 14 amino acids. CDR3 sequence (DNA): TGTGCCAGCAGCCCTCGGGCTACTCGGAACATTCAGTACTTC. This sequence encodes CASSPRATRNIQYF.

V is TRBV12-3 or TRBV12-4 and J is TRBJ2-3; 10 bases are shared with TRBD2. V trimming: 3 bases; J trimming: 4 bases; junction bases outside the gene matches: 4. The CDR3 has 15 residues. CDR3: CASSFKRGGSDTQYF. The CDR3 nucleotides read TGTGCCAGCAGTTTCAAGCGGGGGGGATCAGATACGCAGTATTTT.

The chain links TRBV7-6 to TRBJ2-5, with 12 positions matching TRBD1. CDR3 length: 19 residues. Germline V gives CDR1 SGHVS, CDR2 FNYEAQ. Trimming removed 5 bases from V and 5 bases from J; junction bases left unmatched: 18. CDR3: CASSPTPSGTGGFRETQYF. Written as DNA, the CDR3 is TGTGCCAGCAGCCCTACCCCTTCCGGGACAGGGGGCTTCAGGGAGACCCAGTACTTC.